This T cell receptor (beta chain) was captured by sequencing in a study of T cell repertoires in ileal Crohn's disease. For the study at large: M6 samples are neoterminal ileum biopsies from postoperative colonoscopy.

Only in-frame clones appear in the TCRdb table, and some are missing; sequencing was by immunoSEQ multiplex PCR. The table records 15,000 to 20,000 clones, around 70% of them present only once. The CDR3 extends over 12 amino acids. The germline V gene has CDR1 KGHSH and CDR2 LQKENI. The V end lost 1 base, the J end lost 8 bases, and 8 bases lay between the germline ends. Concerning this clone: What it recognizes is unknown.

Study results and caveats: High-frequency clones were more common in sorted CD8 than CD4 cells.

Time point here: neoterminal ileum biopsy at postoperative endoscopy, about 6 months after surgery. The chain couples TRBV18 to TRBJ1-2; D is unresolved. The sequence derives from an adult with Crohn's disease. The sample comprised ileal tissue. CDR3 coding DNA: TGTGCCAGCTCACCACAGGGAGACGGCTACACCTTC. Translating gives CASSPQGDGYTF. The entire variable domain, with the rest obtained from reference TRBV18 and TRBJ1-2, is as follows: NAGVMQNPRHLVRRRGQEARLRCSPMKGHSHVYWYRQLPEEGLKFMVYLQKENIIDESGMPKERFSAEFPKEGPSILRIQQVVRGDSAAYFCASSPQGDGYTFGSGTRLTVV.